This T cell receptor beta chain was retrieved from a study of control samples from healthy donors and cancer patients. V lost 0 bases, J lost 6 bases, and 5 bases stayed unmatched. This CDR3 contains 16 residues. The germline gives CDR1 MNHNS, CDR2 SASEGT. This table comes from immunoSEQ multiplex PCR, and its TCRdb copy is limited to in-frame clones, with some not included. The data contain around 80,000 clones, approximately 94% of them singletons. The sample consisted of blood. This TCR derives from a woman aged 25 to 39 in good health. This sequence joins TRBV6-1 and TRBJ2-3; 11 nucleotides agree with TRBD1. CDR3 sequence: CASSEARDRGFDTQYF. The CDR3 region has the DNA TGTGCCAGCAGTGAAGCGAGGGACAGGGGGTTTGATACGCAGTATTTT.